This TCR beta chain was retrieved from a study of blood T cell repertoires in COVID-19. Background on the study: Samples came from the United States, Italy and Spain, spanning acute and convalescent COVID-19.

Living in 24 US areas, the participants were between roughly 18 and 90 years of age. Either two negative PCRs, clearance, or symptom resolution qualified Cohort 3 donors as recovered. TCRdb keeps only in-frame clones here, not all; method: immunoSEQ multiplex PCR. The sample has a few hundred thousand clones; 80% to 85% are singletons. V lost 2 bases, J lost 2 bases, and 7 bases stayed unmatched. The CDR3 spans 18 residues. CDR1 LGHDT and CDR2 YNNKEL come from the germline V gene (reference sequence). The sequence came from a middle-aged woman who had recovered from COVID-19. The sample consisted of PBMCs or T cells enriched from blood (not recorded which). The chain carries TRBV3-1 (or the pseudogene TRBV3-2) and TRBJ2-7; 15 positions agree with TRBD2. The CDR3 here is CASSQFGLAGGGTYEQYF. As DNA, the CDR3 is TGTGCCAGCAGCCAATTCGGACTAGCGGGAGGGGGAACCTACGAGCAGTACTTC.